Included here is one T cell receptor beta chain sequence, with context. Its specific antigen is unknown. No base quality information exists; no much larger clone differs at one position. The time point tag for this specimen amounts to: cycle 4 day 1 (C4D1), after around six weeks of nivolumab. Relapse after autologous stem cell transplantation had occurred in all trial patients, and cohorts A, B and C were distinguished by prior brentuximab vedotin exposure. CD8+ T cells were purified from thawed PBMCs by magnetic negative selection with a Miltenyi CD8+ T cell isolation kit. The trial cohort comprised fewer than 65 patients with relapsed/refractory classical Hodgkin lymphoma whose best overall responses were complete response, partial response or progressive disease. In the multi-cohort phase II CheckMate 205 trial, trial patients received single-agent nivolumab. An independent review committee assessed best overall response by applying the 2007 International Working Group response criteria. Trial PBMCs were obtained immediately prior to nivolumab initiation (C1D1) and on therapy at cycle 2 day 1 and cycle 4 day 1. Peripheral blood was collected in 8 mL Vacutainer Cell Preparation Tubes, from which PBMCs were isolated by centrifugation and then cryopreserved. Purified CD4+ and CD8+ fractions were prepared only for cases in which an additional PBMC sample was available. Magnetically labelled cells were removed on LS columns in a quadroMACS separator, and the flow-through was retained as the purified fraction.

The junction shows trimming of 3 bases on V and 2 bases on J, plus 14 bases between the germline ends. The CDR3 spans 16 residues, from the cysteine through the phenylalanine. The kept DNA is CDR3 alone, 48 bases in frame from the first base. For CDR1 and CDR2, the germline V gene lists MDHEN and SYDVKM. Genomic DNA was extracted with the Qiagen DNeasy kit from unsorted PBMCs and from negatively selected CD4+ and CD8+ fractions. TCR beta CDR3 regions were subjected to amplification by immunoSEQ multiplex PCR with primers that anneal to V and J segments. A synthetic immune receptor repertoire was used to minimize amplification bias, and remaining bias was computationally removed after sequencing. Per the original workflow: Repertoire diversity was quantified as the Shannon entropy index using custom Python scripts. Unsorted, CD4+ and CD8+ repertoires were examined separately, except in combined analyses, for which CD4+ and CD8+ sequences were merged in silico. A clone was considered expanded if an increase in frequency of at least 2-fold after treatment relative to C1D1 was found, and a pseudocount of 0.5 was applied to clones undetected at baseline. Clones with 0 or 1 copy at C1D1 were classified as singleton clones, and clones with 2 or more copies were classified as non-singleton clones. Clones expanded in unsorted samples were labelled as CD4+, CD8+ or unknown by matching protein sequences in sorted samples from the same patient. Wilcoxon tests were applied to paired samples to test diversity changes from C1D1 to C4D1. The immuneACCESS repertoire file appears here via TCRdb, limited to in-frame rearrangements. These files lack a portion of the clones; in checked studies, under half of the deficit traces to unresolved V genes, and the cause of the others is not known. V, J and clone size derive from that table, while D and trimming were established from the DNA sequence. The sample contains about 2,500 clones, 60% to 65% of them found a single time. About 44% of the sample is taken by the ten largest.

The source of the sample is a study of PD-1 blockade in classical Hodgkin lymphoma (dated by TCRdb to 2018 to 2020). As for the study more broadly: Nivolumab dosing was 3 mg/kg intravenously every 2 weeks, continuing until either disease progression or unacceptable toxicity. The study used TCR beta sequencing and CyTOF to define a peripheral blood immune signature of response to PD-1 blockade in classical Hodgkin lymphoma. Study-wide conclusions, independent of this receptor: By C4D1, a significant rise was seen in CD4+ TCR diversity but not in CD8+ TCR diversity (p=0.0027 vs p=0.16), and the rise was most apparent among complete responders (p=0.02). Patients starting nivolumab less than 1 year after ASCT had lower diversity and were excluded from later analyses to avoid confounding by immune reconstitution. Among trial patients, those achieving complete response had baseline diversity similar to that of newly diagnosed patients, while diversity was significantly lower in partial responders and progressors. The study covered only a single clinical trial cohort, and the causes of the repertoire differences, possibly disease activity or prior therapy, were still not defined. Baseline TCR diversity was reported as lower in newly diagnosed patients than in healthy donors, and lower still in relapsed/refractory patients.

This clonotype originated in a human donor with classical Hodgkin lymphoma. The rearrangement joined TRBV28 to TRBJ2-1, with a tentative D gene TRBD1 over 5 matching bases. The source material was CD8+ T cells from blood, sampled before the fourth cycle of nivolumab. The CDR3 loop reads CASSLFPGRTYNEQFF. DNA sequence: TGTGCCAGCAGTTTGTTTCCAGGGCGCACCTACAATGAGCAGTTCTTC.